This T cell receptor (beta chain) was sequenced during a study of control samples from healthy donors and cancer patients (dated by TCRdb to 2020 to 2021). Library preparation employed the immunoSEQ multiplex PCR assay. The clones in this table, taken by TCRdb from immuneACCESS, are in-frame only. Not every clone is retained; where verified, under half of the shortfall comes from an unresolved V gene, and the cause of the rest is unknown. Present in this sample are more than 95,000 clones, about 88% of which were seen just once. The ten largest clones represent around 2% of the sample. Details on this clone: The antigen this receptor binds is unknown. No base qualities exist here, and no much larger clone lies one base off it.

CDR1 is given as LNHNV and CDR2 as YYDKDF, both from the germline V gene (reference sequence). Including cysteine and phenylalanine, the CDR3 has 15 amino acids. Here the CDR3 DNA is all that survives: 45 bases in frame from base 1. V was cut back by 1 base and J by 2 bases, leaving a gap of 12 bases between them. Recombination linked TRBV15 to TRBJ2-7; no D gene can be assigned with confidence. Sequencing was carried out using blood. This receptor was obtained from a man in his late teens or twenties in good health. The nucleotides are TGTGCCACCAGCAGAGGGGCCCAAGGAACCTACGAGCAGTACTTC. Its protein product is CATSRGAQGTYEQYF.